These 17 T cell receptor beta chains were all obtained from the same sample, sequenced in a study of shared clonotypes between healthy human individuals (TCRdb year 2020). Library preparation used the immunoSEQ multiplex PCR assay. Imported from immuneACCESS, the table was reduced by TCRdb to in-frame sequences with V and J called. These copies leave out some clones; in studies compared against another copy, an unresolved V gene accounts for under half, and the cause of the remainder is not known. This sample is represented by over a million clones; approximately 98.5% of them were singletons. The ten biggest clones cover 0.36% of the sample. Source material: naive CD4+ T cells sorted from blood. Reading the label with the study, this specimen's cell subset or site is: CD45RA+ positively selected. All receptors come from a man aged 25-45 years in good health.

This clone was observed many times. V and J are TRBV6-1 and TRBJ2-1; maybe TRBD1 (5 bases). The CDR3 totals 13 residues. Trimming took off 6 bases at V and 3 bases at J, with 9 bases between the two ends. The germline CDR1 and CDR2 sequences are MNHNS and SASEGT. This chain's CDR3 is CASSWQGYNEQFF. In nucleotides, the CDR3 is TGTGCCAGCAGCTGGCAGGGCTACAATGAGCAGTTCTTC.

This clone appeared once. CDR3: CASSRDSVYYEQYF. CDR3 DNA sequence: TGTGCCAGCAGTCGGGACTCAGTCTACTACGAGCAGTACTTC. The chain recombines TRBV2 with TRBJ2-7; D is perhaps TRBD2 (6 bases). V shed 5 bases and J shed 3 bases, with 14 bases lying between them. CDR3 length: 14 amino acids. Per germline, CDR1 SNHLY and CDR2 FYNNEI.

V gene TRBV7-9 combines with J gene TRBJ2-1, with TRBD1 matching 9 bases. J gave up 4 bases and V 5 bases, and 6 bases lay outside the gene matches. Germline CDR1 and CDR2: SEHNR and FQNEAQ (reference sequence). CDR3 length equals 15 residues. The CDR3 spells CASSQAGTGYNEQFF. Written as DNA, the CDR3 is TGTGCCAGCAGCCAGGCCGGGACAGGGTACAATGAGCAGTTCTTC.

The chain joins TRBV5-1 to TRBJ2-7; D not certain. The CDR3 sequence is 14 residues long. V lost 1 base and J lost 2, with 10 bases in between. Germline loops: CDR1 SGHRS, CDR2 YFSETQ. The CDR3 loop is CASSLSHTAYEQYF. Written as DNA, the CDR3 is TGCGCCAGCAGCTTGAGTCATACCGCCTACGAGCAGTACTTC.

This clone was observed a single time. J is TRBJ1-4 and V is TRBV14; D unresolved. Germline lookup yields CDR1 SGHDN and CDR2 FVKESK. V gave up 1 base and J gave up 7 bases, with 10 bases separating them. This CDR3 is built from 14 residues. CDR3 DNA: TGTGCCAGCAGCCAAGTTGGGTGGCGTGAAAAACTGTTTTTT. Amino acids: CASSQVGWREKLFF.

The rearrangement joins TRBV9 to TRBJ1-3, with D perhaps matching TRBD1 (5 bases). Trimming took off 5 bases at V and 5 bases at J, with 17 bases between the two ends. The V gene's germline CDR1 is SGDLS and CDR2 YYNGEE. The CDR3 is made up of 15 amino acids. The CDR3 region has the DNA TGTGCCAGCAGTGTCGAGGGGAGTTCTCGAAACACCATATATTTT. This sequence encodes CASSVEGSSRNTIYF.

The V and J genes are TRBV30 and TRBJ2-7, with 8 bases aligning to TRBD1. Germline trimming cut 5 bases from V and 1 base from J; bases unmatched to any gene: 7. The CDR3 spans 14 residues. CDR1 and CDR2 from the germline V gene are GTSNPN and SVGIG (reference sequence). For the CDR3, the DNA is TGTGCCTGGGACAGGGGAGGCGGGTCCTACGAGCAGTACTTC. Its translation: CAWDRGGGSYEQYF.

The V call is TRBV4-1, the J call TRBJ2-5, with 8 bases aligning to TRBD2. The CDR3 covers 15 residues. With V trimmed by 4 bases and J by 5 bases, 9 bases remained unmatched. In germline, CDR1 is MGHRA, CDR2 YSYEKL. In nucleotides, the CDR3 is TGCGCCAGCAGCCGGCTGGCGGGAGGAGGGGAGACCCAGTACTTC. This translates into CASSRLAGGGETQYF.

This chain connects TRBV5-8 to TRBJ2-7; D is undetermined. The V end lost 2 bases, the J end lost 1 base, and 10 bases lay between the germline ends. This CDR3 is built from 14 residues. Looked up from germline, CDR1 is SGHTS and CDR2 is YDEGEE. Written as DNA, the CDR3 is TGTGCCAGCAGCTTTCAGGATGGGTCCTACGAGCAGTACTTC. Translation: CASSFQDGSYEQYF. The variable domain in full, completed from reference TRBV5-8 and TRBJ2-7, reads EAGVTQSPTHLIKTRGQQATLRCSPISGHTSVYWYQQALGLGLQFLLWYDEGEERNRGNFPPRFSGRQFPNYSSELNVNALELEDSALYLCASSFQDGSYEQYFGPGTRLTVT.

This clone was seen only once. The V and J genes are TRBV7-9 and TRBJ1-1; D is possibly TRBD1 (6 bases). The germline V and J ends were trimmed by 1 base and 5 bases, with 11 bases remaining between them. The CDR3 has 14 residues. Germline CDR1 reads SEHNR; CDR2 reads FQNEAQ (reference sequence). Here the CDR3 DNA reads TGTGCCAGCAGCTTAGAGGGGGGGATAACTGAAGCTTTCTTT. Its protein product is CASSLEGGITEAFF. The full variable domain, its missing parts supplied by reference TRBV7-9 and TRBJ1-1, is DTGVSQNPRHKITKRGQNVTFRCDPISEHNRLYWYRQTLGQGPEFLTYFQNEAQLEKSRLLSDRFSAERPKGSFSTLEIQRTEQGDSAMYLCASSLEGGITEAFFGQGTRLTVV.

The genes are TRBV5-1 and TRBJ1-1, with a possible D match to TRBD1 (6 bases). V was shortened by 3 bases and J by 4 bases, with 16 bases between the two germline ends. The CDR3 contains 15 residues. Per the germline V gene, CDR1 is SGHRS and CDR2 is YFSETQ. The CDR3 protein is CASSSGDRLFTEAFF. CDR3 nucleotides: TGCGCCAGCAGCTCCGGTGACAGGTTATTCACTGAAGCTTTCTTT.

Details on this clone: At one of its ends the junction is not consistent with the germline gene, which may arise from a read error. The chain employs TRBV5-4 and TRBJ2-2, with TRBD1 as a possible D gene (6 bases). Germline CDR1 and CDR2: SGHNT and YYREEE (reference sequence). The CDR3 has 15 amino acids. The CDR3 spells CASSLGALGTGELFF. The DNA of the CDR3 is TGTGCCAGCAGTTTGGGGGCGTTGGGAACCGGGGAGCTGTTTTTT.

The genes are TRBV28 and TRBJ1-2; D unclear. Trimming removed 4 bases at V and 4 bases at J, with 13 bases between. The V gene's germline CDR1 is MDHEN and CDR2 SYDVKM. The CDR3 contains 14 residues. CDR3 sequence (DNA): TGTGCCAGCAGTTCCCGTGGAATAGGCTATGGCTACACCTTC. Translating it yields CASSSRGIGYGYTF.

The chain recombines TRBV7-6 with TRBJ2-7, with 8 nucleotides matching TRBD1. CDR3 length: 14 amino acids. Germline lookup yields CDR1 SGHVS and CDR2 FNYEAQ. Germline trimming cut 2 bases from V and 4 bases from J; bases unmatched to any gene: 4. The chain's CDR3 is CASSLRQGTYEQYF. The CDR3 nucleotides are TGTGCCAGCAGCTTACGACAGGGGACATACGAGCAGTACTTC.

This chain connects TRBV7-2 to TRBJ1-3; the D is unclear. Germline CDR1 SGHTA, CDR2 FQGNSA. This CDR3 spans 13 amino acids. Deletions cut 1 base from V and 2 bases from J, with 3 bases between. CDR3 in DNA: TGTGCCAGCAGCTTAGACACTGGAAACACCATATATTTT. Encoded protein: CASSLDTGNTIYF.

Points on this clone: This specimen includes other DNA sequences encoding the same CDR3. This sequence joins TRBV29-1 and TRBJ1-1; D uncertain. Trimming stripped 7 bases from V and 5 bases from J, with 8 bases between. Germline V gene lookup returns CDR1 SQVTM and CDR2 ANQGSEA. The length of the CDR3 is 10 residues. This CDR3 reads CSARGTEAFF. The CDR3 DNA reads TGCAGCGCCCGGGGAACTGAAGCTTTCTTT.

The rearrangement joins TRBV9 to TRBJ1-1; no firm D call. The CDR3 runs 14 residues. Germline values: CDR1 SGDLS, CDR2 YYNGEE. V shed 1 base and J shed 4 bases, with 11 bases lying between them. The CDR3 coding sequence is TGTGCCAGCAGCGTAACGGGGTCAGGCACTGAAGCTTTCTTT. Amino acid sequence: CASSVTGSGTEAFF.